This T cell receptor (beta chain) originates from a study of graft-versus-host responses after intestinal transplantation. Study details: Uniformly, recipients were administered anti-thymocyte globulin induction with subsequent tacrolimus and steroids for around 3 years. Study-wide results and caveats: In patients with graft-donor T cell macrochimerism, allograft graft-versus-host to host-versus-graft clonal ratios were high.

V trimming: 7 bases; J trimming: 2 bases; junction bases outside the gene matches: 11. The CDR3 loop spans 17 amino acids. Germline loops: CDR1 SNHLY, CDR2 FYNNEI. Notes on this clone: The target antigen is unknown.

Generated by immunoSEQ multiplex PCR, the TCRdb table keeps only in-frame clones and is missing some. Among roughly 51,000 clones listed, roughly 90% were seen once. The clonotype was recovered from a human donor who was the organ donor for an intestinal transplant. The material was unstimulated CD4+ T cells sorted from spleen or lymph node cells, obtained before transplant. The V call is TRBV2, the J call TRBJ2-3; 11 nucleotides line up with TRBD1. DNA of the CDR3: TGTGCCAGCAAGCGGACAGGGGGCCCGGGCCACACAGATACGCAGTATTTT. It specifies CASKRTGGPGHTDTQYF.